These T cell receptor beta chains were read from a single sample in a study of a mutant IDH1 vaccine in newly diagnosed glioma. Sequencing was performed with immunoSEQ multiplex PCR; in TCRdb, only in-frame clones are kept and a portion is missing. The top ten hold less than 6.5% of the sample, which has around 100,000 clones, about 80% seen once. This sample comprised PBMCs, obtained from a glioma patient treated with radiotherapy, temozolomide or both. The receptors here all came from a middle-aged man with glioma. Some clones in this sample may be carry-over from other donors' samples. Both conserved end residues are part of each CDR3.

j_gene,v_gene,CDR3aa
TRBJ2-7,TRBV29-1,CSVKEGRDEQYF
TRBJ1-3,TRBV27,CASSFRKGLGNTIYF
TRBJ2-7,TRBV13,CASSLGPGEGYEQYF
TRBJ2-3,TRBV6-1,CASSEEAGGPHTQYF
TRBJ2-3,TRBV29-1,CSVELARGPDTQYF
TRBJ2-3,TRBV7-9,CASSAGQGRISDTQYF
TRBJ1-6,TRBV30,CAWRQNNSPLHF
TRBJ2-7,TRBV30,CAWSEQGQGWGRVREQYF
TRBJ2-1,TRBV2,CASRQGTSGGYMFF
TRBJ2-3,TRBV7-8,CASSLSPPDTQYF
TRBJ2-1,TRBV7-2,CASNLQSLAGGHEQFF
TRBJ1-5,TRBV4-1,CASSQRDREGQPQHF
TRBJ2-3,TRBV2,CASRNTDTQYF
TRBJ2-5,TRBV6-1,CASSQLAGGQETQYF
TRBJ2-2,TRBV30,CAWSKGTGSAGELFF
TRBJ1-1,TRBV2,CASRDRYTEAFF
TRBJ1-1,TRBV15,CATSPHVGPGTEAFF
TRBJ1-1,TRBV10-1,CASSRRGASNTEAFF
TRBJ1-4,TRBV19,CASSREKGEKLFF
TRBJ2-2,TRBV9,CASSVGGGNTGELFF
TRBJ1-4,TRBV7-9,CASSLEGGNNEKLFF
TRBJ1-6,TRBV5-5,CASSLQGTLPPLHF
TRBJ1-6,TRBV6-5,CASSYGSSYNSPLHF